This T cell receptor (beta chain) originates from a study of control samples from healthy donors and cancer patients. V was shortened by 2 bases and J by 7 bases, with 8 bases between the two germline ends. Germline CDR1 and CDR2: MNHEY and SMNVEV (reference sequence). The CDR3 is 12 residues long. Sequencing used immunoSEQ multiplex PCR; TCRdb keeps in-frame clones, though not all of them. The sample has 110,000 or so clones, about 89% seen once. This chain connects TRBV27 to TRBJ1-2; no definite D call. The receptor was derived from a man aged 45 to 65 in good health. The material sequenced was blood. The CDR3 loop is CASSLTGVGYTF. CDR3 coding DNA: TGTGCCAGCAGTTTAACCGGGGTTGGCTACACCTTC.